This entry lists 23 T cell receptor beta chains sequenced from one sample in a study of breast tumors, draining lymph nodes, adjacent tissues. The lymph nodes were axillary draining lymph nodes from breast cancer patients. MiXCR, applied by TCRdb to the multiplex PCR reads, yields one record per CDR3 protein. The sample has about 270,000 distinct CDR3 sequences, over 25% seen once. The sequencing sample was made of axillary lymph node tissue. These TCRs come from a female donor with breast cancer. Some clones in this sample may be carry-over from other donors' samples.

This clonotype was recorded many times. This chain links TRBV7-8 with TRBJ1-5; a weak D match, TRBD1 (6 bases). The length of the CDR3 is 15 residues. V was clipped by 2 bases and J by 6 bases, with 14 bases between them. Per the germline V gene, CDR1 is SGHVS and CDR2 is FQNEAQ. The CDR3 loop is CASSLWGQGTQPQHF. The DNA for the CDR3 is TGTGCCAGCAGCTTATGGGGCCAGGGGACTCAGCCCCAGCATTTT.

At least ten counts were recorded for this clonotype. The chain is built from TRBV11-3 and TRBJ2-7, with 7 bases aligning to TRBD1. Looked up from germline, CDR1 is SGHNT and CDR2 is YENEEA. CDR3 size: 14 residues. Trimming cost V 4 bases and J 4 bases; bases outside gene matches: 7. The CDR3 nucleotides are TGTGCCAGCAGCTCGCAACAGGGGTCATACGAGCAGTACTTC. Its protein is CASSSQQGSYEQYF.

In regard to this clonotype: A much bigger clone sits one base away, suggesting this may be a read error. The chain is built from TRBV30 and TRBJ1-5; D uncertain. The V end was cut by 0 bases, the J end by 7 bases, with 4 bases between. The CDR3 totals 11 residues. Germline V gene lookup returns CDR1 GTSNPN and CDR2 SVGIG (reference sequence). CDR3 amino acids: CAWSVSQPQHF. The CDR3 bases are TGTGCCTGGAGTGTCAGCCAGCCCCAGCATTTT.

This clonotype was counted many times. V is TRBV30 and J is TRBJ2-5; D is unclear. Germline V gene sequence: CDR1 GTSNPN, CDR2 SVGIG (reference sequence). The CDR3 runs 10 residues. V was clipped by 8 bases and J by 2 bases, with 6 bases between them. This CDR3 reads CAGQQETQYF. In DNA, the CDR3 is TGTGCCGGCCAGCAAGAGACCCAGTACTTC.

This clonotype was counted only a few times. The V and J genes are TRBV30 and TRBJ2-7, with D perhaps assigned TRBD1 or TRBD2 (5 bases each). The CDR3 extends over 14 amino acids. CDR1 and CDR2 (germline): GTSNPN, SVGIG (reference sequence). V was trimmed by 2 bases and J by 3 bases, leaving 14 bases between them. In nucleotides, the CDR3 is TGTGCCTGGAGTCTGGGACCAGGCATCTACGAGCAGTACTTC. Encoded protein: CAWSLGPGIYEQYF.

Many counts were recorded for this clonotype. CDR3 sequence reads: CASSQDRSAEYEQYF. CDR3 in DNA: TGCGCCAGCAGCCAAGATCGGTCGGCAGAATACGAGCAGTACTTC. The V and J genes are TRBV4-1 and TRBJ2-7; D not certain. The CDR3 runs to 15 residues. V gave up 0 bases and J gave up 4 bases, with 13 bases separating them. Germline CDR1 and CDR2: MGHRA and YSYEKL.

Concerning this clonotype itself: A much larger clone is a single base away; this may be a read error. The V and J genes are TRBV20-1 and TRBJ1-2; perhaps TRBD1 as D (6 bases). Germline CDR1 and CDR2: DFQATT and SNEGSKA (reference sequence). The CDR3 runs to 12 residues. Written as DNA, the CDR3 is TGCAGCCCCTTACAGGGAAACTATGGCCACACCTTC. The encoded protein is CSPLQGNYGHTF.

For this clonotype: Given a much more abundant clone one base away, this may be a read error. The CDR3 nucleotides are TGTGCCAGCAGCGAGGGACTAGCGGGAACGTTCAACGATGAGCAGTTCTTC. This sequence encodes CASSEGLAGTFNDEQFF. The chain couples TRBV9 to TRBJ2-1, with 13 bases identical to TRBD2. Per germline, CDR1 SGDLS and CDR2 YYNGEE. V dropped 3 bases and J dropped 8; count of bases not matched to a gene: 11. The CDR3 consists of 17 residues.

The chain joins TRBV6-2 or TRBV6-3 to TRBJ2-4, with D unresolved. CDR3 length: 14 residues. Trimming stripped 6 bases from V and 1 base from J, with 10 bases between. The germline V gene has CDR1 MNHEY and CDR2 SVGEGT. For the CDR3, the DNA is TGTGCCAGCAGCCAGCAGACTGCCAAAAACATTCAGTACTTC. This gives the protein CASSQQTAKNIQYF.

This clonotype appeared many times. The gene calls are TRBV20-1 and TRBJ2-1; 10 bases line up with TRBD2. The CDR3 loop spans 15 amino acids. Trimming cost V 3 bases and J 4 bases; bases outside gene matches: 6. Germline CDR1 is DFQATT and CDR2 is SNEGSKA (reference sequence). The CDR3 coding sequence is TGCAGTGCTAGGTTACTAGCGGGAAGATACAATGAGCAGTTCTTC. Protein: CSARLLAGRYNEQFF.

Ten or more counts support this clonotype. The rearrangement uses TRBV5-4 and TRBJ2-7; no clear D. The CDR3 sequence is 14 residues long. Trimming pared 1 base from V and 2 bases from J, leaving 10 bases between. Per the germline V gene, CDR1 is SGHNT and CDR2 is YYREEE (reference sequence). CDR3 amino acids: CASSLSAVPYEQYF. CDR3 in DNA: TGTGCCAGCAGCTTGTCTGCGGTGCCCTACGAGCAGTACTTC.

Regarding this clonotype: This may come from a read error, since a much larger clone is one base off. The chain has TRBV5-4 and TRBJ2-7, with D perhaps matching TRBD1 (5 bases). This CDR3 has 13 residues. Looked up from germline, CDR1 is SGHNT and CDR2 is YYREEE (reference sequence). CDR3 loop: CASRLDINYEQYF. The CDR3 DNA reads TGTGCCAGCAGGTTGGACATTAACTACGAGCAGTACTTC.

This clonotype appeared once. This could be a read error, since a much larger clone is one nucleotide away. In DNA, the CDR3 is TGTGCCAGCAGCTTAATCCGCCGGCCCTACAATGAGCAGTTCTTC. Protein: CASSLIRRPYNEQFF. The chain has TRBV11-2 and TRBJ2-1; D gene unclear. CDR1 and CDR2 from the germline V gene are SGHAT and FQNNGV. This CDR3 is 15 amino acids long. V dropped 2 bases and J dropped 2 bases, with 10 bases sitting between them.

This clonotype appeared many times. J is TRBJ2-3 and V is TRBV6-4, with 8 bases matching TRBD2. There are 15 residues in the CDR3. Germline-derived CDR1 and CDR2 are MRHNA and SNTAGT. Trimming took 2 bases from V and 1 from J; bases not matched to a gene: 2. The CDR3 sequence is CASSDRRGGTDTQYF. The CDR3 DNA reads as TGTGCCAGCAGTGACCGGCGGGGGGGCACAGATACGCAGTATTTT.

The table lists this clonotype with many counts. The chain links TRBV5-8 to TRBJ2-5; TRBD2 matches 9 bases. CDR3 length: 16 amino acids. Germline assignment: CDR1 SGHTS and CDR2 YDEGEE. Trimming cost V 3 bases and J 5 bases; bases outside gene matches: 11. The CDR3 bases are TGTGCCAGCAGCTCAAGACTAGCGGACTACCGGGAGACCCAGTACTTC. Amino acids: CASSSRLADYRETQYF. The whole variable domain, filled in from reference TRBV5-8 and TRBJ2-5, reads EAGVTQSPTHLIKTRGQQATLRCSPISGHTSVYWYQQALGLGLQFLLWYDEGEERNRGNFPPRFSGRQFPNYSSELNVNALELEDSALYLCASSSRLADYRETQYFGPGTRLLVL.

On this clonotype itself: Just one base apart from a much larger clone, this may be a read error. The chain is built from TRBV20-1 and TRBJ2-1; D not resolved. This CDR3 has 13 amino acids. Deletions cut 5 bases from V and 8 bases from J, with 16 bases between. The V gene's germline CDR1 is DFQATT and CDR2 SNEGSKA (reference sequence). The CDR3 reads CSAGPNPSDEQFF. The CDR3 nucleotides read TGCAGTGCTGGGCCAAACCCCAGCGATGAGCAGTTCTTC.

This clonotype was detected only a few times. V gene TRBV15 combines with J gene TRBJ1-1; D not resolved. Germline-derived CDR1 and CDR2 are LNHNV and YYDKDF (reference sequence). The V and J ends lost 1 base and 7 bases respectively, with 16 bases between them. The CDR3 extends over 15 amino acids. CDR3: CATSRVGGRAGEAFF. The DNA of the CDR3 is TGTGCCACCAGCAGAGTCGGTGGACGGGCCGGTGAAGCTTTCTTT.

At least ten counts were recorded for this clonotype. The J gene is TRBJ2-3, the V gene TRBV2; the D gene is possibly TRBD1 (5 bases). The ends were cut back, 4 bases at V and 2 bases at J, with 13 bases in the middle. CDR3 length: 15 amino acids. Germline V gene data show CDR1 as SNHLY and CDR2 as FYNNEI. The DNA of the CDR3 is TGTGCCAGCAGTGTAGAAGGGGTGAACACAGATACGCAGTATTTT. It yields the protein CASSVEGVNTDTQYF.

This clonotype was found a few times. This chain connects TRBV19 to TRBJ1-3, with TRBD1 as a possible D gene (5 bases). With 7 bases removed from V and 1 base from J, the gap between germline ends came to 14 bases. This CDR3 is 15 amino acids long. From germline, CDR1 is LNHDA and CDR2 SQIVND (reference sequence). The CDR3: CASTPPPGSGNTIYF. DNA of the CDR3: TGTGCCAGTACCCCCCCGCCAGGGTCTGGAAACACCATATATTTT.

This clonotype appeared many times. J is TRBJ2-5 and V is TRBV20-1, with D possibly being TRBD2 (7 bases). This CDR3 has 15 residues. V was trimmed by 5 bases and J by 2 bases, leaving 18 bases between them. The germline CDR1 and CDR2 sequences are DFQATT and SNEGSKA (reference sequence). The CDR3: CSAPPTRGGQETQYF. The CDR3 nucleotides read TGCAGTGCTCCCCCAACTAGGGGGGGTCAAGAGACCCAGTACTTC.

Many counts were recorded for this clonotype. This rearrangement joins TRBV5-1 to TRBJ2-7, with 7 bases matching TRBD2. The CDR3 covers 14 residues. V lost 0 bases and J lost 2; bases outside the gene matches: 2. In germline, CDR1 is SGHRS, CDR2 YFSETQ. The CDR3 coding sequence is TGCGCCAGCAGCTTGGTGGGACTAACCTACGAGCAGTACTTC. Its protein is CASSLVGLTYEQYF.

Many counts were recorded for this clonotype. The chain couples TRBV7-2 to TRBJ2-3; no reliable D call. Germline loops: CDR1 SGHTA, CDR2 FQGNSA. V was clipped by 5 bases and J by 2 bases, with 5 bases between them. The CDR3 is made up of 12 amino acids. This CDR3 reads CASSESTDTQYF. The CDR3 DNA follows: TGTGCCAGCAGCGAATCCACAGATACGCAGTATTTT.

The sample holds many counts of this clonotype. The genes are TRBV2 and TRBJ2-2, with D unresolved. The CDR3 has 13 amino acids. Germline V CDR1 and CDR2: SNHLY, FYNNEI. The V end lost 4 bases, the J end lost 3 bases, and 6 bases lay between the germline ends. CDR3 amino acids: CASSVSYTGELFF. The CDR3 DNA reads TGTGCCAGCAGTGTTTCGTACACCGGGGAGCTGTTTTTT.